Shown below are 6 T cell receptor beta chains from a single sample sequenced in a study of technical replicates of blood from several donors (dated by TCRdb to about 2017). The library relied on the immunoSEQ multiplex PCR assay. In its TCRdb copy, this immuneACCESS table keeps in-frame sequences only and misses some clones. Where compared with another copy, unresolved V genes explain less than half of these, and the others have no known cause. Within this sample are about 56,000 clones, with about 95% of them counted one time only. The ten largest account for about 3% of the sample. Sequenced sample: PBMCs. All receptors come from a human donor in good health. Some clones in this sample may be carry-over from other donors' samples.

This rearrangement joins TRBV11-2 to TRBJ1-3; the D gene is possibly TRBD1 (5 bases). Germline assignment: CDR1 SGHAT and CDR2 FQNNGV. The CDR3 is 15 amino acids. Trimming shortened V by 7 bases and J by 0 bases, and 13 bases separated the two germline ends. CDR3 residues: CASTETGGSGNTIYF. The CDR3 DNA reads TGTGCCAGCACCGAGACGGGGGGCTCTGGAAACACCATATATTTT.

This chain joins TRBV4-3 and TRBJ2-1; 10 bases are a match to TRBD2. In germline, CDR1 is LGHNA, CDR2 YSLEER. This CDR3 contains 15 residues. V gave up 4 bases and J gave up 5 bases; unmatched junction bases: 5. CDR3 amino acids: CASSPVGTSDNEQFF. CDR3 coding DNA: TGCGCCAGCAGCCCTGTCGGGACTAGCGACAATGAGCAGTTCTTC.

This chain joins TRBV5-4 and TRBJ2-2; D may be TRBD1 (5 bases). The ends were cut back, 7 bases at V and 2 bases at J, with 9 bases in the middle. The germline V gene has CDR1 SGHNT and CDR2 YYREEE (reference sequence). The CDR3 is 13 amino acids. The CDR3 sequence is CASLDRNTGELFF. The CDR3 DNA is TGTGCCAGCCTTGACAGAAACACCGGGGAGCTGTTTTTT.

The rearrangement uses TRBV7-2 and TRBJ1-5; D not resolved. Germline lookup yields CDR1 SGHTA and CDR2 FQGNSA. This CDR3 is 13 amino acids long. V lost 4 bases and J lost 7, with 11 bases in between. The CDR3 region is CASSYGGSQPQHF. CDR3 DNA sequence: TGTGCCAGCAGCTATGGCGGATCCCAGCCCCAGCATTTT. Filled out from reference TRBV7-2 and TRBJ1-5, the complete variable domain reads GAGVSQSPSNKVTEKGKDVELRCDPISGHTALYWYRQSLGQGLEFLIYFQGNSAPDKSGLPSDRFSAERTGGSVSTLTIQRTQQEDSAVYLCASSYGGSQPQHFGDGTRLSIL.

The chain joins TRBV7-9 to TRBJ1-2; the match to TRBD1 covers 7 bases. Germline values: CDR1 SEHNR, CDR2 FQNEAQ (reference sequence). The CDR3 covers 14 residues. V shed 5 bases and J 1 base; nucleotides not matched to a gene: 4. The CDR3 spells CASSIWDSNYGYTF. CDR3 DNA sequence: TGTGCCAGCAGCATATGGGACAGTAACTATGGCTACACCTTC.

The chain uses TRBV7-9 and TRBJ1-2, with TRBD1 as a possible D gene (5 bases). The CDR3 spans 13 residues. Germline V gene sequence: CDR1 SEHNR, CDR2 FQNEAQ (reference sequence). Trimming stripped 1 base from V and 8 bases from J, with 11 bases between. This CDR3 is CASSLVLPGGYTF. DNA of the CDR3: TGTGCCAGCAGCTTAGTACTTCCAGGGGGCTACACCTTC.